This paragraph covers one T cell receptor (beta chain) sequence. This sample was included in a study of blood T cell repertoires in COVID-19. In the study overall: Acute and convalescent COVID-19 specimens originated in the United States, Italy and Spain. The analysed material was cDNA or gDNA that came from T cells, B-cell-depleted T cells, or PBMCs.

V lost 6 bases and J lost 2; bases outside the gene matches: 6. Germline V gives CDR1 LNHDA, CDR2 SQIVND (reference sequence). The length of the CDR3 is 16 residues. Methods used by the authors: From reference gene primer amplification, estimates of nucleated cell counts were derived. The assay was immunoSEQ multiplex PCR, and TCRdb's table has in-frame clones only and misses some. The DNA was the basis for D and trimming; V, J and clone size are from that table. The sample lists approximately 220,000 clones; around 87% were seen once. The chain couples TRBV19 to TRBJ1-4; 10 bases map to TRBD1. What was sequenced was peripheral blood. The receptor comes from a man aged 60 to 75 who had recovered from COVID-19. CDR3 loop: CASSRQGASTNEKLFF. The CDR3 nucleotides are TGTGCCAGTAGCCGACAGGGGGCGTCTACTAATGAAAAACTGTTTTTT.